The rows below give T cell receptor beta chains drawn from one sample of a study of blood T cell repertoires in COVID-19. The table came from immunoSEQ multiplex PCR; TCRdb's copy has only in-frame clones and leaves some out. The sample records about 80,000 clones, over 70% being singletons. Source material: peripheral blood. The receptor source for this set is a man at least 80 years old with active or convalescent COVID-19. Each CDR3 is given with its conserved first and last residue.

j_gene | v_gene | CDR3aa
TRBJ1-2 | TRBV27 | CASSWDKGYGYTF
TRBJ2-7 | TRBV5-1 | CASSLDGTSVREQYF
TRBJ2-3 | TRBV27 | CASSFLADNTDTQYF
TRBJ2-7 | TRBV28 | CASSGQGGHEQYF
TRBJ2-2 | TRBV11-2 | CASSLDSLGTSGTGELFF
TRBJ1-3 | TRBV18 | CASSPTTAGTPYSGNTIYF
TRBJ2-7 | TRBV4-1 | CASSQEVLASSYEQYF
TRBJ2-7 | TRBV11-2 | CASSSPRGVDEQYF
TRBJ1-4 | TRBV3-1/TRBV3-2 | CASSQETGTDEKLFF
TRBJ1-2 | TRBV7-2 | CASSLSGGSNYGYTF
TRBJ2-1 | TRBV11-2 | CASSLGGGHWTSGSDEQFF
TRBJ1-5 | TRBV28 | CASSLPGQPQHF
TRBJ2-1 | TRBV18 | CASSPTSGPYNEQFF
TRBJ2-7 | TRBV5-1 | CASSFTSGAGEQYF
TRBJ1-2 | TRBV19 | CASRGGQGRAYGYTF
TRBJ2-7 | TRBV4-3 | CASSQAGTGSYEQYF
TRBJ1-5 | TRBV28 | CASSGRGGNQPQHF
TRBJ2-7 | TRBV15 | CATSRDGAVPYEQYF
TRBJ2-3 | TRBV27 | CASSLSSGRPTDTQYF
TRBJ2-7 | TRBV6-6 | CASSPLLGLAGEQYF
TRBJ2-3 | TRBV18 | CASSPAPRGGWYF
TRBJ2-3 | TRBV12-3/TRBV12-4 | CASSGTGTDTQYF
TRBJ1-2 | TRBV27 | CASSLTRGGYGYTF
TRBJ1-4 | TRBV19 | CASSPDSKKLFF
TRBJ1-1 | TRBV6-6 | CASSYWEGREAFF
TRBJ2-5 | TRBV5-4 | CASSLGGLQETQYF
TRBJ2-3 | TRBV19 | CASSSGTGATDTQYF
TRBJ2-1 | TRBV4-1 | CASSQPGQGNEQFF
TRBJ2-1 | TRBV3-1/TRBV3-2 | CASTPRGVHEQFF
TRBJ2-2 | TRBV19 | CASRGQENTGELFF
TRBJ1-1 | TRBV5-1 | CASSRDGQTNTEAFF
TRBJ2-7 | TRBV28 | CASRQTGAYEQYF